Below are 25 T cell receptor beta chains sequenced from a single sample in a study of cytomegalovirus exposure and HLA in healthy donors (dated by TCRdb to about 2017). Libraries were made using the immunoSEQ multiplex PCR assay. TCRdb took this table from immuneACCESS and kept in-frame rearrangements with V and J called. Such tables lack part of the clones; where checked against another copy, unresolved V genes explain under half of the gap, and the rest is unexplained. The sample table contains 65,000 to 90,000 clones; only one count was recorded for around 90% of them. The ten largest clones take up 3.5% to 4% of the sample. The sample consisted of PBMCs. These receptors came from a woman under 30 in good health and CMV-seropositive.

The chain couples TRBV5-8 to TRBJ2-1, with 15 bases aligning to TRBD2. This CDR3 is 18 amino acids long. The ends lost 4 bases at V and 4 bases at J; junction bases unmatched: 9. The V gene's germline CDR1 is SGHTS and CDR2 YDEGEE. The CDR3 DNA sequence: TGTGCCAGCAGCCCCGGACTAGCGGGAGGGCCCGTATACAATGAGCAGTTCTTC. Amino acids: CASSPGLAGGPVYNEQFF.

This clone was observed a single time. The rearrangement links TRBV4-1 to TRBJ1-5; 8 bases match TRBD1. This CDR3 spans 16 amino acids. The ends lost 2 bases at V and 6 bases at J; junction bases unmatched: 9. Germline V gene data show CDR1 as MGHRA and CDR2 as YSYEKL. DNA of the CDR3: TGCGCCAGCAGCCAACACGACTTACAGGGGGGTCAGCCCCAGCATTTT. It is translated as CASSQHDLQGGQPQHF.

This clone was observed once. The CDR3 region has the DNA TGTGCCAGCACCCGAGGGTCCTACGAGCAGTACTTC. This translates into CASTRGSYEQYF. The V gene is TRBV28, the J gene TRBJ2-7; TRBD2 might be the D (5 bases). Trimming removed 7 bases at V and 1 base at J, with 8 bases between. The CDR3 has 12 residues. CDR1 and CDR2 from the germline V gene are MDHEN and SYDVKM.

The V call is TRBV28, the J call TRBJ2-3; D remains ambiguous. In germline, CDR1 is MDHEN, CDR2 SYDVKM. The germline V and J ends were trimmed by 4 bases and 0 bases, with 14 bases remaining between them. The CDR3 has 16 amino acids. CDR3 nucleotides: TGTGCCAGCAGTTCTCTAGAAAAATCTAGCACAGATACGCAGTATTTT. The encoded protein is CASSSLEKSSTDTQYF.

The V gene is TRBV27, the J gene TRBJ2-1; 8 bases agree with TRBD2. CDR1 is MNHEY and CDR2 is SMNVEV in the germline V gene (reference sequence). This CDR3 region has 14 residues. Germline trimming cut 6 bases from V and 3 bases from J; bases unmatched to any gene: 4. For the CDR3, the DNA is TGTGCCAGCAGGGATAGCGGGGACTACAATGAGCAGTTCTTC. Amino acids: CASRDSGDYNEQFF.

The CDR3: CASSGTGGSYEQYF. CDR3 nucleotide sequence: TGCGCCAGCAGTGGGACAGGGGGTTCCTACGAGCAGTACTTC. V is TRBV10-2 and J is TRBJ2-7; 10 nucleotides align to TRBD1. Germline CDR1 WSHSY, CDR2 SAAADI. The CDR3 runs 14 residues. J was trimmed by 1 base and V by 4 bases; bases with no gene match: 1.

The V gene is TRBV29-1, the J gene TRBJ2-5, with 7 nucleotides matching TRBD2. The V gene's germline CDR1 is SQVTM and CDR2 ANQGSEA. After removal of 7 bases from V and 0 bases from J, the junction contained 17 bases not matched to a gene. The CDR3 is 17 amino acids. This chain's CDR3 is CSAWDYKGTADQETQYF. CDR3 nucleotides: TGCAGCGCCTGGGACTACAAGGGGACGGCGGACCAAGAGACCCAGTACTTC.

This chain uses TRBV11-1 with TRBJ2-1; TRBD2 matches 9 bases. V dropped 1 base and J dropped 6; count of bases not matched to a gene: 7. This CDR3 is built from 16 residues. From germline, CDR1 is SGHAT and CDR2 FQDESV (reference sequence). The CDR3, as DNA: TGTGCCAGCAGCTTAGGGGCGGGAGGGCCTCCCAATGAGCAGTTCTTC. Its protein is CASSLGAGGPPNEQFF.

The chain uses TRBV10-1 and TRBJ2-3; 7 bases align to TRBD2. Germline trimming cut 2 bases from V and 3 bases from J; bases unmatched to any gene: 5. CDR1 is WNHNN, CDR2 SYGVQD, per germline (reference sequence). The CDR3 is made up of 15 amino acids. The CDR3: CASSESGKRTDTQYF. CDR3 coding DNA: TGCGCCAGCAGTGAGAGCGGGAAACGGACAGATACGCAGTATTTT.

This chain joins TRBV30 and TRBJ1-3; TRBD1 is a possible D gene (6 bases). The CDR3 totals 16 residues. The V end was cut by 0 bases, the J end by 2 bases, with 14 bases between. Germline CDR1 reads GTSNPN; CDR2 reads SVGIG (reference sequence). The CDR3 protein is CAWSVVGGVTGNTIYF. The CDR3 coding sequence is TGTGCCTGGAGTGTCGTAGGGGGGGTGACTGGAAACACCATATATTTT. Looking up the rest from reference TRBV30 and TRBJ1-3 gives the full variable domain: SQTIHQWPATLVQPVGSPLSLECTVEGTSNPNLYWYRQAAGRGLQLLFYSVGIGQISSEVPQNLSASRPQDRQFILSSKKLLLSDSGFYLCAWSVVGGVTGNTIYFGEGSWLTVV.

J is TRBJ1-4 and V is TRBV28, with 7 bases identical to TRBD1. With 6 bases clipped from V and 2 bases from J, the junction kept 15 bases outside the gene matches. The CDR3 has 18 amino acids. CDR1 is MDHEN and CDR2 is SYDVKM in the germline V gene. The DNA of the CDR3 is TGTGCCAGCAGCTCCTCCGGAGTTGGACAGGAGACTAATGAAAAACTGTTTTTT. Its translation: CASSSSGVGQETNEKLFF.

This chain links TRBV28 with TRBJ2-7; 7 bases agree with TRBD1. The CDR3 covers 13 residues. V was clipped by 10 bases and J by 2 bases; unmatched bases: 8. The germline gives CDR1 MDHEN, CDR2 SYDVKM. As DNA, the CDR3 is TGTGCCACCTCGACGGGGACAGCCTACGAGCAGTACTTC. It encodes CATSTGTAYEQYF.

The V call is TRBV19, the J call TRBJ2-3, with 7 bases aligning to TRBD2. The CDR3 extends over 15 amino acids. Per the germline V gene, CDR1 is LNHDA and CDR2 is SQIVND (reference sequence). The V and J ends lost 1 base and 1 base, in that order; junction bases with no gene match: 2. The CDR3, as DNA: TGTGCCAGTAGTATAGCGGGAGGTGGCACAGATACGCAGTATTTT. Its protein is CASSIAGGGTDTQYF.

The CDR3 region is CASSAGQVGVNEQFF. The CDR3, as DNA: TGTGCCAGCAGCGCGGGACAGGTAGGCGTCAATGAGCAGTTCTTC. The chain carries TRBV5-8 and TRBJ2-1; 8 bases are shared with TRBD1. Germline V gives CDR1 SGHTS, CDR2 YDEGEE. V lost 4 bases, J lost 6 bases, and 9 bases stayed unmatched. There are 15 residues in the CDR3.

This sequence joins TRBV4-2 and TRBJ1-2, with D maybe TRBD1 (6 bases). V was clipped by 0 bases and J by 5 bases, with 13 bases between them. CDR3 length: 15 amino acids. CDR1 and CDR2 (germline): LGHNA, YNFKEQ. The chain's CDR3 is CASSQDPGQRYGYTF. CDR3 nucleotide sequence: TGTGCCAGCAGCCAAGACCCAGGACAGAGGTATGGCTACACCTTC.

The V and J genes are TRBV27 and TRBJ2-7; D possibly corresponds to TRBD2 (6 bases). Germline V gene lookup returns CDR1 MNHEY and CDR2 SMNVEV (reference sequence). The CDR3 is 11 amino acids. V dropped 10 bases and J dropped 6 bases, with 13 bases sitting between them. The CDR3 nucleotides read TGTGCCATCATTGTGGGGGGCGAGCAGTACTTC. It translates to CAIIVGGEQYF.

This clone was picked up a small number of times. The gene calls are TRBV6-1 and TRBJ2-7, with 11 nucleotides matching TRBD2. Per the germline V gene, CDR1 is MNHNS and CDR2 is SASEGT. The CDR3 spans 15 residues. The V gene end was trimmed by 2 bases and the J gene end by 5 bases; junction bases not matched to a gene: 5. The CDR3 coding sequence is TGTGCCAGCAGTGAAACTAGCGGGAGTATCCACGAGCAGTACTTC. It encodes CASSETSGSIHEQYF.

The chain uses TRBV2 and TRBJ2-7; 9 positions match TRBD2. V dropped 0 bases and J dropped 3; count of bases not matched to a gene: 3. The length of the CDR3 is 15 residues. The germline V gene has CDR1 SNHLY and CDR2 FYNNEI. The CDR3 loop reads CASSEASGSGYEQYF. The CDR3, as DNA: TGTGCCAGCAGTGAAGCTAGCGGGAGCGGCTACGAGCAGTACTTC.

V is TRBV19 and J is TRBJ1-5, with 7 bases fitting TRBD1. Trimming cost V 1 base and J 6 bases; bases outside gene matches: 6. This CDR3 spans 15 amino acids. The V gene's germline CDR1 is LNHDA and CDR2 SQIVND (reference sequence). The CDR3: CASSIALGGSQPQHF. The CDR3 coding sequence is TGTGCCAGTAGTATAGCTTTAGGGGGCTCTCAGCCCCAGCATTTT.

The rearrangement links TRBV6-5 to TRBJ1-3; D ambiguous. Germline loops: CDR1 MNHEY, CDR2 SVGAGI. This CDR3 comprises 14 residues. With 2 bases removed from V and 4 bases from J, the gap between germline ends came to 9 bases. The CDR3 bases are TGTGCCAGCAGTTACGAGCCAGGAGGAAACACCATATATTTT. Translating gives CASSYEPGGNTIYF.

The J gene is TRBJ2-7, the V gene TRBV7-2; 7 nucleotides match TRBD2. V lost 1 base, J lost 4 bases, and 4 bases stayed unmatched. Germline V gene sequence: CDR1 SGHTA, CDR2 FQGNSA. CDR3 length: 14 residues. The CDR3 protein is CASSLDGGLYEQYF. Written as DNA, the CDR3 is TGTGCCAGCAGCTTAGACGGGGGACTATACGAGCAGTACTTC.

The J gene is TRBJ2-5, the V gene TRBV7-9; a possible D gene is TRBD1 (6 bases). CDR3 length: 13 amino acids. Germline V gives CDR1 SEHNR, CDR2 FQNEAQ (reference sequence). Trimming left V 4 bases short and J 3 bases short, with 9 bases between. CDR3 sequence (DNA): TGTGCCAGCAGCTCGCCAGGGGAAGAGACCCAGTACTTC. Translating it yields CASSSPGEETQYF. Full variable domain (rest looked up from reference TRBV7-9 and TRBJ2-5): DTGVSQNPRHKITKRGQNVTFRCDPISEHNRLYWYRQTLGQGPEFLTYFQNEAQLEKSRLLSDRFSAERPKGSFSTLEIQRTEQGDSAMYLCASSSPGEETQYFGPGTRLLVL.

This clone was seen a single time. V usage is TRBV4-3 and J usage is TRBJ1-2; tentatively, D is TRBD1 (5 bases). The germline V and J ends were trimmed by 0 bases and 6 bases, with 17 bases remaining between them. Per germline, CDR1 LGHNA and CDR2 YSLEER. The CDR3 length is 16 residues. The CDR3 loop reads CASSQDFKGVSNGYTF. For the CDR3, the DNA is TGCGCCAGCAGCCAAGATTTCAAAGGGGTCTCTAATGGCTACACCTTC.

The chain carries TRBV9 and TRBJ1-2; a possible D gene is TRBD1 (5 bases). V was cut by 3 bases and J by 5 bases, with 11 bases left in between. From germline, CDR1 is SGDLS and CDR2 YYNGEE. The length of the CDR3 is 13 residues. The CDR3 DNA is TGTGCCAGCAGCGCTGCAGGGAGGTATGGCTACACCTTC. Translated, it gives CASSAAGRYGYTF.

The gene calls are TRBV5-5 and TRBJ2-1, with TRBD1 identical over 9 bases. The length of the CDR3 is 17 residues. Germline assignment: CDR1 SGHKS and CDR2 YYEKEE (reference sequence). The J segment lost 5 bases and the V segment lost 4 bases, leaving 13 bases of the junction unmatched. The CDR3 sequence is CASSKNTGTGLDNEQFF. DNA for the CDR3: TGTGCCAGCAGCAAAAATACCGGGACAGGGCTAGACAATGAGCAGTTCTTC. The complete variable domain, with remaining parts taken from reference TRBV5-5 and TRBJ2-1, reads DAGVTQSPTHLIKTRGQQVTLRCSPISGHKSVSWYQQVLGQGPQFIFQYYEKEERGRGNFPDRFSARQFPNYSSELNVNALLLGDSALYLCASSKNTGTGLDNEQFFGPGTRLTVL.